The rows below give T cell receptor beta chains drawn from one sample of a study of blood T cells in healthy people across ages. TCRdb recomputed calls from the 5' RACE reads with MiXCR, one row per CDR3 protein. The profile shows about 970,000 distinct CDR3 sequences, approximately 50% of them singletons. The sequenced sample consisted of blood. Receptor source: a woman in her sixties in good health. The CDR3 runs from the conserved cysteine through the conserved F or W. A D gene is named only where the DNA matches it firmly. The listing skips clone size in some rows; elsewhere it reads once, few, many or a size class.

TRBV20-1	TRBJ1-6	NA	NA	TGCAGTGCTAGCCGAGGGGGACCAAATTCACCCCTCCACTTT	CSASRGGPNSPLHF
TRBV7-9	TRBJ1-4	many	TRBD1	TGTGCCAGCAGAGCCCAGGGGGCTGCTAATGAAAAACTGTTTTTT	CASRAQGAANEKLFF
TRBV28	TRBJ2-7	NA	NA	TGTGCCAGCAGTTCCCCGACTTACTACGAGCAGTACTTC	CASSSPTYYEQYF
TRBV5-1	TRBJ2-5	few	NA	TGCGCCAGCAGCCTCGTTGTAGGGCAAGAGACCCAGTACTTC	CASSLVVGQETQYF
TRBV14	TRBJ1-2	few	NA	TGTGCCAGCCGATCCCTTTTGGACTATGGCTACACCTTC	CASRSLLDYGYTF
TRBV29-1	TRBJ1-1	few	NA	TGCAGCGTTGTTAGTACTGAAGCTTTCTTT	CSVVSTEAFF
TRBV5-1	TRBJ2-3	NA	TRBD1	TGCGCCAGCAGCAGTTACGGGACAGGGGATACAGATACGCAGTATTTT	CASSSYGTGDTDTQYF
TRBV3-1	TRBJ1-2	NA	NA	TGTGCCAGCAGCCTTAAGGCCCGGAACTATGGCTACACCTTC	CASSLKARNYGYTF
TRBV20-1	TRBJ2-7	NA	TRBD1	TGCAGTGCCCCGGGACAGGGGGCAGGCGAGCAGTACTTC	CSAPGQGAGEQYF
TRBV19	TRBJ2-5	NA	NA	TGTGCCAGTAGTATTACCGCCTTTTCGGAGACCCAGTACTTC	CASSITAFSETQYF
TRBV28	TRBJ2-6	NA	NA	TGTGCCAGCAGTTTATTGGGCCAGGGAACTTCTGGGGCCAACGTCCTGACTTTC	CASSLLGQGTSGANVLTF
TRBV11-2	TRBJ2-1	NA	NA	TGTGCCAGCAGCCCACTAGACGGTAGCTCCTACAATGAGCAGTTCTTC	CASSPLDGSSYNEQFF
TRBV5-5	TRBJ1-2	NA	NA	TGTGCCAGCAGCTTTGCCGGAACGGCTAACTATGGCTACACCTTC	CASSFAGTANYGYTF
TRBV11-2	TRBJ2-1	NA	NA	TGTGCCAGCAGCTTAGATCGACTCGGTGAGCAGTTCTTC	CASSLDRLGEQFF
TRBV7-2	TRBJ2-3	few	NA	TGTGCCAGCAGCATACAGCATTCTAGCACAGATACGCAGTATTTT	CASSIQHSSTDTQYF
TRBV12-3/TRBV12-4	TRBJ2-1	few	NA	TGTGCCAGCAAGGTCGGGAACTACAATGAGCAGTTCTTC	CASKVGNYNEQFF
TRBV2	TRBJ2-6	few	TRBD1	TGTGCCAGCAGTGGTCGGACAGGGGTCTTCTCGTCTGGGGCCAACGTCCTGACTTTC	CASSGRTGVFSSGANVLTF
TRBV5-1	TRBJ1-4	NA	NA	TGCGCCAGCAGCTTGGGGGACCCGTGGGAAAAACTGTTTTTT	CASSLGDPWEKLFF
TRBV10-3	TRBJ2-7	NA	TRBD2	TGTGCCATAGGGAGGGTAAGCGACGAGCAGTACTTC	CAIGRVSDEQYF